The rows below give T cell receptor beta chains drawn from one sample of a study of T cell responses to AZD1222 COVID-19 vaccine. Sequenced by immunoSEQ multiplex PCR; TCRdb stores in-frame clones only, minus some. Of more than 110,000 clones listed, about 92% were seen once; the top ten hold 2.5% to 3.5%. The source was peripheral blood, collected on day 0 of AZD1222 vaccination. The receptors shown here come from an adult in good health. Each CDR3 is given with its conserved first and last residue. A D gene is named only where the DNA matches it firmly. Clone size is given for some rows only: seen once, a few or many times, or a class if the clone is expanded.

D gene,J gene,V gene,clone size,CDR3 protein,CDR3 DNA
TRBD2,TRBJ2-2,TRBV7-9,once,CASSPRGGGLGVSGELFF,TGTGCCAGCAGTCCGCGGGGAGGCGGACTAGGGGTCTCCGGGGAGCTGTTTTTT
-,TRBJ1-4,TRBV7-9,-,CASSSWGSNEKLFF,TGTGCCAGCAGCTCCTGGGGGAGTAATGAAAAACTGTTTTTT
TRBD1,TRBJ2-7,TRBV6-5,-,CASSKGQLAYEQYF,TGTGCCAGCAGTAAGGGACAGTTAGCCTACGAGCAGTACTTC
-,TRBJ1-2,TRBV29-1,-,CSVEVRRATNYGYTF,TGCAGCGTTGAAGTGCGCAGGGCGACTAACTATGGCTACACCTTC
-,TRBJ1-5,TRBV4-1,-,CASSQVRDSNQPQHF,TGCGCCAGCAGCCAAGTCCGGGACAGCAATCAGCCCCAGCATTTT
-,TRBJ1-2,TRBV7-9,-,CASSPEAPGYTF,TGTGCCAGCAGCCCAGAGGCTCCCGGCTACACCTTC
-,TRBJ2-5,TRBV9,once,CASSVGGVQETQYF,TGTGCCAGCAGCGTTGGGGGAGTGCAAGAGACCCAGTACTTC
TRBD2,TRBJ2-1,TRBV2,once,CASSNSGGGGYNEQFF,TGTGCCAGCAGCAATAGCGGGGGTGGTGGCTACAATGAGCAGTTCTTC
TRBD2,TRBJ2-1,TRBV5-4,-,CASSALAGQVNEQFF,TGTGCCAGCAGCGCACTAGCGGGCCAAGTCAATGAGCAGTTCTTC
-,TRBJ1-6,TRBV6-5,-,CASRLSGDSPLHF,TGTGCCAGCAGGTTATCAGGGGATTCACCCCTCCACTTT
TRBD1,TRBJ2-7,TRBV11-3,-,CASSRRTGLGLEQYF,TGTGCCAGCAGTCGACGGACAGGCCTGGGATTAGAGCAGTACTTC
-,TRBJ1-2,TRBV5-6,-,CASSFGGNYGYTF,TGTGCCAGCAGTTTTGGCGGAAACTATGGCTACACCTTC
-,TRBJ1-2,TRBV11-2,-,CASSLDRGQGYTF,TGTGCCAGCAGCTTAGACAGGGGCCAGGGCTACACCTTC
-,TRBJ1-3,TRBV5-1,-,CASSLDPGARNTIYF,TGCGCCAGCAGCTTGGACCCAGGGGCGAGAAACACCATATATTTT
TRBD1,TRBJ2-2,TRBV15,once,CATSRVGAGQDTGELFF,TGTGCCACCAGCAGAGTCGGCGCAGGACAGGACACCGGGGAGCTGTTTTTT
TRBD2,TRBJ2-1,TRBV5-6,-,CASSLFSGLSYNEQFF,TGTGCCAGCAGCTTATTTAGCGGGCTATCCTACAATGAGCAGTTCTTC
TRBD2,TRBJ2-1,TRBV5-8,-,CASSWGGASYNEQFF,TGTGCCAGCAGCTGGGGGGGAGCCTCCTACAATGAGCAGTTCTTC
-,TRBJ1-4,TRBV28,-,CASSPDIPNEKLFF,TGTGCCAGCAGCCCGGACATTCCTAATGAAAAACTGTTTTTT
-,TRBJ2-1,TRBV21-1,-,CASRGAYNEQFF,TGTGCCAGCAGGGGAGCCTACAATGAGCAGTTCTTC
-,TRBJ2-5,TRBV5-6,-,CASSLAEERDWQETQYF,TGTGCCAGCAGCTTGGCGGAGGAAAGGGATTGGCAAGAGACCCAGTACTTC